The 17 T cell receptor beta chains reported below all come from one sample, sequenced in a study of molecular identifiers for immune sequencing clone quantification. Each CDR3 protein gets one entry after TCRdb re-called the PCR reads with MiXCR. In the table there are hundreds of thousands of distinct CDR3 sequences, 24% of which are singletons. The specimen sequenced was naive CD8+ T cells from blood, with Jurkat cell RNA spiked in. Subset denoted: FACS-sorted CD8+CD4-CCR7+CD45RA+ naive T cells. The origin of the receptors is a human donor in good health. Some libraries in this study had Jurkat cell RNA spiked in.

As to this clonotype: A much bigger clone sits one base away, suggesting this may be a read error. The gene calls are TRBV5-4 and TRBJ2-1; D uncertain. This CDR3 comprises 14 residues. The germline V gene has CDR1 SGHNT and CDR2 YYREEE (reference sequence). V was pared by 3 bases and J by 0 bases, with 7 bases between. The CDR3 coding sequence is TGTGCCAGCAGCTCGGAGAGCTCCTACAATGAGCAGTTCTTC. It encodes CASSSESSYNEQFF.

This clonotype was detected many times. The CDR3, as DNA: TGCAGCGGCGAGGGGGCTATAGGGGAAGGTCCGCGAGCTTTCTTT. It is translated as CSGEGAIGEGPRAFF. J is TRBJ1-1 and V is TRBV29-1; 7 bases match TRBD1. CDR3 length equals 15 residues. The V segment lost 7 bases and the J segment 10 bases; nucleotides outside the gene matches: 21. Germline V gene lookup returns CDR1 SQVTM and CDR2 ANQGSEA. The variable domain in full, with the rest retrieved from reference TRBV29-1 and TRBJ1-1, is SAVISQKPSRDICQRGTSLTIQCQVDSQVTMMFWYRQQPGQSLTLIATANQGSEATYESGFVIDKFPISRPNLTFSTLTVSNMSPEDSSIYLCSGEGAIGEGPRAFFGQGTRLTVV.

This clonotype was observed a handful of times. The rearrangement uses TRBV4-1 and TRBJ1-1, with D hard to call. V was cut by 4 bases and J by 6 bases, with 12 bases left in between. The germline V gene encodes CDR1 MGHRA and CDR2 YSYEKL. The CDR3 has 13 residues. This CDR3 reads CASSPYGSPEAFF. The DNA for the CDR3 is TGCGCCAGCAGCCCCTACGGGTCCCCTGAAGCTTTCTTT.

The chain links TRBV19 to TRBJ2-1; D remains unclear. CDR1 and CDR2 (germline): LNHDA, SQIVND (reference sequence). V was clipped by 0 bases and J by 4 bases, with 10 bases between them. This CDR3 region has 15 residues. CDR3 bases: TGTGCCAGTAGTATAGACCCGGTAGGATACAATGAGCAGTTCTTC. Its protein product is CASSIDPVGYNEQFF. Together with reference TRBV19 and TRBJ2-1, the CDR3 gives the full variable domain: DGGITQSPKYLFRKEGQNVTLSCEQNLNHDAMYWYRQDPGQGLRLIYYSQIVNDFQKGDIAEGYSVSREKKESFPLTVTSAQKNPTAFYLCASSIDPVGYNEQFFGPGTRLTVL.

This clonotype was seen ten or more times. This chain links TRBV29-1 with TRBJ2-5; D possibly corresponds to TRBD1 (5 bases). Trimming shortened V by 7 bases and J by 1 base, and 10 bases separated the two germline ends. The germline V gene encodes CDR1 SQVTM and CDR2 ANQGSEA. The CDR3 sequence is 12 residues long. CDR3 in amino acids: CSAYRTQETQYF. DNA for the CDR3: TGCAGCGCGTACAGGACCCAAGAGACCCAGTACTTC. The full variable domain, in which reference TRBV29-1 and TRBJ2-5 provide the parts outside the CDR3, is SAVISQKPSRDICQRGTSLTIQCQVDSQVTMMFWYRQQPGQSLTLIATANQGSEATYESGFVIDKFPISRPNLTFSTLTVSNMSPEDSSIYLCSAYRTQETQYFGPGTRLLVL.

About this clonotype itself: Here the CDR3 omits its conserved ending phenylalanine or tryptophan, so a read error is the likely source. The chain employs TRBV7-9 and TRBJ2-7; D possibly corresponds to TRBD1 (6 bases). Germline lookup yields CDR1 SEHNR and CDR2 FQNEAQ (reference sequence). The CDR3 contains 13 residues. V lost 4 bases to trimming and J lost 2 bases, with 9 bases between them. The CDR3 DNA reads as TGTGCCAGCAGCTACAAGGGGGCCTACGAGCAGTACCTC. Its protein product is CASSYKGAYEQYL.

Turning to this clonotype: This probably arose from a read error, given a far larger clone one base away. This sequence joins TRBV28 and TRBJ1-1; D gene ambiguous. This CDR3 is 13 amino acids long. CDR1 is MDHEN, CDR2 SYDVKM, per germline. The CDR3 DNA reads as TGTGCCCGCAGTTTGCCCGGGAACACTGAAGCTTTCTTT. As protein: CARSLPGNTEAFF.

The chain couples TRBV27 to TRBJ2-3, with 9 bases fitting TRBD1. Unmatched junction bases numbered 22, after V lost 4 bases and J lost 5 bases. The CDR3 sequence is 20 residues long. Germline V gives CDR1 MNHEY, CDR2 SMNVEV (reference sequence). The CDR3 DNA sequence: TGTGCCAGCAGTTCAATTTCTGTAGGGCGCCGACAGGGGGACGGAGATACGCAGTATTTT. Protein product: CASSSISVGRRQGDGDTQYF.

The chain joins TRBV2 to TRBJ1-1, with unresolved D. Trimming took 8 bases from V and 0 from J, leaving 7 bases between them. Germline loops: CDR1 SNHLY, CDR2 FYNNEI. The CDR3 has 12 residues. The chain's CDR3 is CASVGLNTEAFF. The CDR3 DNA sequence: TGTGCCAGCGTGGGTCTGAACACTGAAGCTTTCTTT.

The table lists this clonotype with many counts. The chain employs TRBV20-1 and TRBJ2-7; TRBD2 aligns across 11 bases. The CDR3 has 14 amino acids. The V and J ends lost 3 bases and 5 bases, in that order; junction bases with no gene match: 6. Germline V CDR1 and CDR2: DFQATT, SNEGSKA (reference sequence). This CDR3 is CSARSSGGAHEQYF. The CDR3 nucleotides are TGCAGTGCTAGGAGTAGCGGGGGGGCCCACGAGCAGTACTTC.

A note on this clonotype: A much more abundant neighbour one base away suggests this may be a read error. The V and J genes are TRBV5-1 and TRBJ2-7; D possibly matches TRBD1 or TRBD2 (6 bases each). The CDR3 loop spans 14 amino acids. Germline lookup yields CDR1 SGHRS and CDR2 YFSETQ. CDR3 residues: CASKEGPGGYEQCF. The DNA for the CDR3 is TGCGCCAGCAAGGAAGGCCCCGGGGGCTACGAGCAGTGCTTC. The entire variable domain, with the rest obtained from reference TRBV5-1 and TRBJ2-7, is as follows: KAGVTQTPRYLIKTRGQQVTLSCSPISGHRSVSWYQQTPGQGLQFLFEYFSETQRNKGNFPGRFSGRQFSNSRSEMNVSTLELGDSALYLCASKEGPGGYEQCFGPGTRLTVT.

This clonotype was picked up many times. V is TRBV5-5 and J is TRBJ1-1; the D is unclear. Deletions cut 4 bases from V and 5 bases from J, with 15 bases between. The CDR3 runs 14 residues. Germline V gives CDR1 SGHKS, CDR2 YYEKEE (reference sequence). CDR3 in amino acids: CASSDVSVVTEAFF. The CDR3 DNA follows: TGTGCCAGCAGCGATGTGTCTGTTGTAACTGAAGCTTTCTTT.

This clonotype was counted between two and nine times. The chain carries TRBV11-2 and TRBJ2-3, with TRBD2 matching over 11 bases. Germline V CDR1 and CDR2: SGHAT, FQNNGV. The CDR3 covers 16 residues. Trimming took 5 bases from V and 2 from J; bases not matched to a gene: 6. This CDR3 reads CASSGTSGKTTDTQYF. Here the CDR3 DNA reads TGTGCCAGCAGCGGGACTAGCGGAAAGACCACAGATACGCAGTATTTT.

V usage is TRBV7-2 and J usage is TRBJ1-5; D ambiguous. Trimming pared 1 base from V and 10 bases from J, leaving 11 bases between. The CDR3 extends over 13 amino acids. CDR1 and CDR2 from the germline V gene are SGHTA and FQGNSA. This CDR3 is CASSLGIAGPQHF. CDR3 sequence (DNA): TGTGCCAGCAGCTTAGGTATCGCGGGACCCCAGCATTTT.

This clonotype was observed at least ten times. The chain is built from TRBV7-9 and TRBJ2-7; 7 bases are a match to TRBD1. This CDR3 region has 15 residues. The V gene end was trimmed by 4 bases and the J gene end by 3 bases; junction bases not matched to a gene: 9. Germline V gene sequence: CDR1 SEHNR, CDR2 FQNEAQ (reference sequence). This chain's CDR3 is CASSSTGDHYYEQYF. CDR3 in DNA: TGTGCCAGCAGCTCCACAGGGGATCACTACTACGAGCAGTACTTC.

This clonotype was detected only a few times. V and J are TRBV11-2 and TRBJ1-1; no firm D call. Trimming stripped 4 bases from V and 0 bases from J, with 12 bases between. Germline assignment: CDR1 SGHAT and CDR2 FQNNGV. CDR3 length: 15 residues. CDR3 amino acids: CASSSDYRMNTEAFF. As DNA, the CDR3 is TGTGCCAGCAGCTCGGATTACAGAATGAACACTGAAGCTTTCTTT.

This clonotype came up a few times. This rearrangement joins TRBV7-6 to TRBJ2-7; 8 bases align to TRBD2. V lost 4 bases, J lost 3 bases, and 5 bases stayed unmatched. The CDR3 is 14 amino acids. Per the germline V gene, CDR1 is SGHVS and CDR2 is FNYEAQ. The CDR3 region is CASSSGLGNYEQYF. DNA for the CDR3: TGTGCCAGCAGCTCGGGACTAGGGAACTACGAGCAGTACTTC.